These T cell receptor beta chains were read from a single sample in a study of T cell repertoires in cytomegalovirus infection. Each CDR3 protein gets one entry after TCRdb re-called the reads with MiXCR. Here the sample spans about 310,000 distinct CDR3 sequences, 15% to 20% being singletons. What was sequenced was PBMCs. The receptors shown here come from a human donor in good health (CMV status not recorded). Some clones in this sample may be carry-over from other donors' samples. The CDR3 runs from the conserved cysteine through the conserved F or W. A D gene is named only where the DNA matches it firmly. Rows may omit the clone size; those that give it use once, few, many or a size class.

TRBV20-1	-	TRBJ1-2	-	TGCAGTGCTAGAGATTTGGGGGTTGGCTACACCTTC	CSARDLGVGYTF
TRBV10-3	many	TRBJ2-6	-	TGTGCCACCACAGAGACTGGGGCCAACGTCCTGACTTTC	CATTETGANVLTF
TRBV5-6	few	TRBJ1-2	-	TGTGCCAGCAGCTTGTACCGTAATGGCTACACCTTC	CASSLYRNGYTF
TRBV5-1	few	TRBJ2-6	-	TGCGCCAGCAGCCCCCTTGGGTACCGAACATTATCTGGGGCCAACGTCCTGACTTTC	CASSPLGYRTLSGANVLTF
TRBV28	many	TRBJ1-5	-	TGTGCCAGCAGTTCAGCACATCAGCCCCAGCATTTT	CASSSAHQPQHF
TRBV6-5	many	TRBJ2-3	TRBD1	TGTGCCAGCAGTTACCTAGGGACAGCCAATACGCAGTATTTT	CASSYLGTANTQYF
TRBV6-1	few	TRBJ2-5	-	TGTGCCAGCAGTGAAACAACTCGCCAAGAGACCCAGTACTTC	CASSETTRQETQYF
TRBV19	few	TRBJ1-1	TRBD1	TGTGCCACCCGGGACAGGGGGAGCACTGAAGCTTTCTTT	CATRDRGSTEAFF
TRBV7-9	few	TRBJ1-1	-	TGTGCCAGCAGCTCTGGATCCCGACAGAACACTGAAGCTTTCTTT	CASSSGSRQNTEAFF
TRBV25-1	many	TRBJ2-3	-	TGTGCCAGCAGTGAATATGGTCGGGGAAGCACAGATACGCAGTATTTT	CASSEYGRGSTDTQYF
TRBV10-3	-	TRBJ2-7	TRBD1	TGTGCCATCAGCTCGGGACAGGGCGGCGAGCAGTACTTC	CAISSGQGGEQYF
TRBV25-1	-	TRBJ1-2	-	TGTGCCAGCAGTGAGGGGGTTCGGGTCGACTACACCTTC	CASSEGVRVDYTF
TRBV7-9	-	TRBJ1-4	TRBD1	TGTGCCAGCAGCACTAGGACAGGCACGAATGAAAAACTGTTTTTT	CASSTRTGTNEKLFF
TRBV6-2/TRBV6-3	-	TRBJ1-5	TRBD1	TGTGCCAGCAGTTACCCCCGACAGGGAGGCAATCAGCCCCAGCATTTT	CASSYPRQGGNQPQHF
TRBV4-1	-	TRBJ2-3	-	TGCGCCAGCAGCCAAGGACAGTTTTCTAGCACAGATACGCAGTATTTT	CASSQGQFSSTDTQYF
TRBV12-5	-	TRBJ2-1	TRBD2	TGTGCTAGTGGTTTGTCGCTAGCGGAAACCTACAATGAGCAGTTCTTC	CASGLSLAETYNEQFF
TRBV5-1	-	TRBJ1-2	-	TGCGCCAGCAGCCACGACGGAGACTATGGCTACACCTTC	CASSHDGDYGYTF
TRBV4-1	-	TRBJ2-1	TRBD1	TGCGCCAGCAGCCAACTCGACAGGGACAATGAGCAGTTCTTC	CASSQLDRDNEQFF
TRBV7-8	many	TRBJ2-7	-	TGTGCCAGCAGCACGGGGGTCCGGAATCCCTCTTACGAGCAGTACTTC	CASSTGVRNPSYEQYF
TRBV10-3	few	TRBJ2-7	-	TGTGCCATCAGTGCCGGCGCCTACGAGCAGTACTTC	CAISAGAYEQYF
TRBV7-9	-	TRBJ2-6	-	TGTGCCAGCAGCTTCGGTCTATCTGGGGCCAACGTCCTGACTTTC	CASSFGLSGANVLTF
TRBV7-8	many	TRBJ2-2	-	TGTGCCAGCAGCGGCGGGGTCACCGGGGAGCTGTTTTTT	CASSGGVTGELFF
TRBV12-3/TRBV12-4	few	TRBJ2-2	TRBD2	TGTGCCAGCAGGCCAACTAGCGCCGGGGAGCTGTTTTTT	CASRPTSAGELFF
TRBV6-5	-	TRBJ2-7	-	TGTGCCAGCAGTCCTCGGCGCGAGTACGAGCAGTACTTC	CASSPRREYEQYF
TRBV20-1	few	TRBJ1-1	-	TGCAGTGCTAGGGGTCTGGGCACTGAAGCTTTCTTT	CSARGLGTEAFF
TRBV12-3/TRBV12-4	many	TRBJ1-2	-	TGTGCCAGCAGTTCAAGGGGGAGACCACTCCCTAACTATGGCTACACCTTC	CASSSRGRPLPNYGYTF
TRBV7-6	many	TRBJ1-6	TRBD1	TGTGCCAGCAGCTTAGGGACGAGGAGGACAGGGAGAAATTCACCCCTCCACTTT	CASSLGTRRTGRNSPLHF
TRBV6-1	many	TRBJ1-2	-	TGTGCCAGCAGTGACAGCACAGCACTTAACTATGGCTACACCTTC	CASSDSTALNYGYTF
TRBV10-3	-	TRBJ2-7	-	TGTGCCATCAGTGAGCCGGTCTCGGGGGACGAGCAGTACTTC	CAISEPVSGDEQYF
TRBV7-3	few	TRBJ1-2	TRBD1	TGTGCCAGCAGCCCAGGTCTTATGGGACAGGGAGGCTACACCTTC	CASSPGLMGQGGYTF
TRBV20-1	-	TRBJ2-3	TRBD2	TGCAGTGCCACTAGCGGGGGGGCCGCAGATACGCAGTATTTT	CSATSGGAADTQYF
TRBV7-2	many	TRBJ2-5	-	TGTGCCAGCAGCCCCGATCTCCCGAAAGGAACCCAGTACTTC	CASSPDLPKGTQYF
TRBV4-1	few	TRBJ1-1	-	TGCGCCAGCAGCCAAGTCGGGGATGGCACTGAAGCTTTCTTT	CASSQVGDGTEAFF
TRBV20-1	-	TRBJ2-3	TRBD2	TGCAGTGCCTCCCGTCCGGGACTAGCGGGCCATTTAGCCACAGATACGCAGTATTTT	CSASRPGLAGHLATDTQYF
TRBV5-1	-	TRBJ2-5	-	TGCGCCAGCAGCTTGGGGATAGAGCAAGAGACCCAGTACTTC	CASSLGIEQETQYF
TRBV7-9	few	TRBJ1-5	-	TGTGCCAGCAGCCCCGGAGGGTCCGTCGGCAATCAGCCCCAGCATTTT	CASSPGGSVGNQPQHF
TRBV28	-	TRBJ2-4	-	TGTGCCAGCAGTTATCTAGAGGTTGGCAAAAACATTCAGTACTTC	CASSYLEVGKNIQYF
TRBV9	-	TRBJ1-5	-	TGTGCCAGCAGCGTAGGTTTGTACGGGCCCCAGCATTTT	CASSVGLYGPQHF
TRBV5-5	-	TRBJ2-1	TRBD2	TGTGCCAGCAGCTTGGCCGGTATAGCGGGGGGGCTAAATGAGCAGTTCTTC	CASSLAGIAGGLNEQFF
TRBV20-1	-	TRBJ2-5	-	TGCAGTGCTAGGCAGGATGGGGAGACCCAGTACTTC	CSARQDGETQYF
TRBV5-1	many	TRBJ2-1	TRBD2	TGCGCCAGCAGCTTGGGAGCGGGGGCCTATGAGCAGTTCTTC	CASSLGAGAYEQFF
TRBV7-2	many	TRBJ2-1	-	TGTGCCAGCAGCTTAGAGGGGGGCCCCTACAATGAGCAGTTCTTC	CASSLEGGPYNEQFF
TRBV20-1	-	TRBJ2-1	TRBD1	TGCAGTGCTAGAGATTTCCCGGACAGGGACCAGTTCTTC	CSARDFPDRDQFF
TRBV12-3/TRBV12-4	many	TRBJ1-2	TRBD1	TGTGCCAGCAGCCGTTCGACAGGGGACTATGGCTACACCTTC	CASSRSTGDYGYTF
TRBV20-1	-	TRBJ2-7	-	TGCAGTGCTCCGACACTAGGGGATAACGAGCAGTACTTC	CSAPTLGDNEQYF
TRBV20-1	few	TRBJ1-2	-	TGCAATCCCGGGGTGTCGGAACTCTATGGCTACACCTTC	CNPGVSELYGYTF
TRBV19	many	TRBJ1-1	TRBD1	TGTGCCAGTAGTATAGTACAGGGGCGGACGAACACTGAAGCTTTCTTT	CASSIVQGRTNTEAFF
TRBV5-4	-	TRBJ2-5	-	TGTGCCAGCAGCTTGGGACTAGGGGGAGAGACCCAGTACTTC	CASSLGLGGETQYF
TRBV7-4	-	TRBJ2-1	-	TGTGCCAGCAGCTTACGCTCGGGCCAGTTCTTC	CASSLRSGQFF
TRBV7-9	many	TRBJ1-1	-	TGTGCCAGCAGCTTAGCGCCCGGACAGACTAACACTGAAGCTTTCTTT	CASSLAPGQTNTEAFF
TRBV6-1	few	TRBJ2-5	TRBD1	TGTGCCAGCACCTACCTGGGACAGACTCAAGAGACCCAGTACTTC	CASTYLGQTQETQYF
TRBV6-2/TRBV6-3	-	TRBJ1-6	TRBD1	TGTGCCAGCAGTTACGGCGACAGGGGAGCAAATTCACCCCTCCACTTT	CASSYGDRGANSPLHF